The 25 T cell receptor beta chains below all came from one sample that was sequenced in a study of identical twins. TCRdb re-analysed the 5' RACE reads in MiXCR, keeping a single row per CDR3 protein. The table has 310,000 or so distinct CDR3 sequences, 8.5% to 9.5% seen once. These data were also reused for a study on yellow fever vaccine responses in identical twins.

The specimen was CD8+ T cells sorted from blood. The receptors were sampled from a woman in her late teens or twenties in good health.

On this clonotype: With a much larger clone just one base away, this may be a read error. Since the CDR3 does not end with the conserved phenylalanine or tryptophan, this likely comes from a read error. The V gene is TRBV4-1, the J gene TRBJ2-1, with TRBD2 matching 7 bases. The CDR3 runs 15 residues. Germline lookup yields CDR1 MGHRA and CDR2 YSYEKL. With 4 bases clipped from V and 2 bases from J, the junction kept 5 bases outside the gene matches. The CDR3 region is CASSRPGLPYNEQFL. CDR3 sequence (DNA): TGCGCCAGCAGCCGGCCGGGACTACCCTACAATGAGCAGTTCCTC.

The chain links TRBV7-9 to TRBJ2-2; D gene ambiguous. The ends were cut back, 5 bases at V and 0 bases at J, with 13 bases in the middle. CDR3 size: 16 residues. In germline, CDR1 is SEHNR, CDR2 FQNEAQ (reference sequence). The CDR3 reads CASSAGGISNTGELFF. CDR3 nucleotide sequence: TGTGCCAGCAGCGCAGGTGGGATTTCGAACACCGGGGAGCTGTTTTTT.

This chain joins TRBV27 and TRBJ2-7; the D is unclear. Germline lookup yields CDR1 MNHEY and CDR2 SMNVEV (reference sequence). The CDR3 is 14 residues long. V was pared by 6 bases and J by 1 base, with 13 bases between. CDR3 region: CASSPSKVSYEQYF. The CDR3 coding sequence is TGTGCCAGCAGCCCTTCCAAGGTGTCCTACGAGCAGTACTTC.

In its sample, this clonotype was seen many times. In DNA, the CDR3 is TGTGCCAGCAGTTCTGGGGGGAATGAAAAACTGTTTTTT. This translates into CASSSGGNEKLFF. The chain joins TRBV28 to TRBJ1-4, with D perhaps matching TRBD1 (5 bases). Germline V gives CDR1 MDHEN, CDR2 SYDVKM. The CDR3 has 13 residues. V was trimmed by 4 bases and J by 5 bases, leaving 8 bases between them.

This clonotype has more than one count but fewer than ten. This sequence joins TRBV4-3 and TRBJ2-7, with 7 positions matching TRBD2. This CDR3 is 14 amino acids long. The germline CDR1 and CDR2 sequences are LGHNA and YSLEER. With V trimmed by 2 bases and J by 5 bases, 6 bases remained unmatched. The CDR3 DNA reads TGCGCCAGCAGCCAATCCCGGGAGGCCCACGAGCAGTACTTC. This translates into CASSQSREAHEQYF.

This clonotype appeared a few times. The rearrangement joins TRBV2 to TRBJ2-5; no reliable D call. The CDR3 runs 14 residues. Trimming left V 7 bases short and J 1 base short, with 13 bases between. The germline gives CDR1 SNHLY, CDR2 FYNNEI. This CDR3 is CASTPLLTQETQYF. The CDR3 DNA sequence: TGTGCCAGCACTCCCCTTCTGACCCAAGAGACCCAGTACTTC.

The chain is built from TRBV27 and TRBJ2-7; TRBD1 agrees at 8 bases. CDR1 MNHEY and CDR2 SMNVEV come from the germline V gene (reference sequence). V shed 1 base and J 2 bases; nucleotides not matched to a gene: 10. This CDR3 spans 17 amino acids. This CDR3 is CASSLFQPGQEPYEQYF. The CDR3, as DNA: TGTGCCAGCAGTTTATTCCAGCCGGGACAGGAGCCCTACGAGCAGTACTTC.

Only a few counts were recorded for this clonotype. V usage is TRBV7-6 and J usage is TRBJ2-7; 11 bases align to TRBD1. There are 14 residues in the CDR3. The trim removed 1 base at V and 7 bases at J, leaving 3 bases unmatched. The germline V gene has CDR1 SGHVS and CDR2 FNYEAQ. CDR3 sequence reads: CASSLGDRGWEQYF. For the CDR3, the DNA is TGTGCCAGCAGCTTAGGGGACAGGGGGTGGGAGCAGTACTTC.

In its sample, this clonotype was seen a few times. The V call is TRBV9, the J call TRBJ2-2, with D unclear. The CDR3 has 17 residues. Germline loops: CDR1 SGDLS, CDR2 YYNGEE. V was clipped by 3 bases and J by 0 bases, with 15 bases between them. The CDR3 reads CASSESVLRANTGELFF. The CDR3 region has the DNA TGTGCCAGCAGCGAAAGCGTTCTGAGAGCGAACACCGGGGAGCTGTTTTTT.

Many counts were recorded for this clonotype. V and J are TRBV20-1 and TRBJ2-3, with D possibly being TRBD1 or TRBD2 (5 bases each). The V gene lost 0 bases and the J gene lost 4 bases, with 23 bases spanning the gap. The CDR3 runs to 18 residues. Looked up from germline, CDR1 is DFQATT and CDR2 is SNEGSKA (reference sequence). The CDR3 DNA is TGCAGTGCTAGAGATGCATTTATTTTAGGGACCGAGGCAGATACGCAGTATTTT. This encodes CSARDAFILGTEADTQYF.

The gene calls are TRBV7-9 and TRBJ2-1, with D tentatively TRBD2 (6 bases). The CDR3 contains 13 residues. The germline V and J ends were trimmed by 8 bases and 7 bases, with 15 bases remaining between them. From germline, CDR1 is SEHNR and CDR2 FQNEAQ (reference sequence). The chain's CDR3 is CASGGRGRNEQFF. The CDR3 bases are TGTGCCAGCGGAGGGAGAGGGAGAAATGAGCAGTTCTTC.

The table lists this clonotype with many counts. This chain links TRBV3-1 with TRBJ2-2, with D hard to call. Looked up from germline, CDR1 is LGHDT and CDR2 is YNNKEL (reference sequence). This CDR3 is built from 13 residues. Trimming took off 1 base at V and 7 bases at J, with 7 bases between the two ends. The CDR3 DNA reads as TGTGCCAGCAGCCAAGGGGATAGCGGGGAGCTGTTTTTT. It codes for CASSQGDSGELFF.

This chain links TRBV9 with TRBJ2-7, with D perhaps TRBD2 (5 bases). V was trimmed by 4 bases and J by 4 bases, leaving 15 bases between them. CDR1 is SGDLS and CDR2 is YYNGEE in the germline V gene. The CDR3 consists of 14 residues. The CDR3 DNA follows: TGTGCCAGCAGCCCCCGATCGGGGTTGTACGAGCAGTACTTC. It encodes CASSPRSGLYEQYF.

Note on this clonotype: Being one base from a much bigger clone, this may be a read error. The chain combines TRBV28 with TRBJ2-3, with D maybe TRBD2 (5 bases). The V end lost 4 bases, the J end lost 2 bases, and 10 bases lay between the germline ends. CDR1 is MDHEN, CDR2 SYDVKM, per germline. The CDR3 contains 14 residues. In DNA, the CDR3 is TGTGCCAGCAGTTGGTCGACTACCACAGATACGCAGTATTTT. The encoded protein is CASSWSTTTDTQYF.

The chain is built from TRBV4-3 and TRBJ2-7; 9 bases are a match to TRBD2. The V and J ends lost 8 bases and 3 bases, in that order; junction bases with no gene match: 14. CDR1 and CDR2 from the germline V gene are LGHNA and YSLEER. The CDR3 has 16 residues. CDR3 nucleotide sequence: TGCGCCAGCGCCCCAGGGGTAGCGGGAGCCTTCTACGAGCAGTACTTC. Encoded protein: CASAPGVAGAFYEQYF.

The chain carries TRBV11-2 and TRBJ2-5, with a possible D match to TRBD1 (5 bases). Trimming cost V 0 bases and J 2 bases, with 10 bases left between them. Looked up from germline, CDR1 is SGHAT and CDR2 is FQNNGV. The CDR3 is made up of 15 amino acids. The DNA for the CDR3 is TGTGCCAGCAGCTTAGAGTTTTCAGGGCAAGAGACCCAGTACTTC. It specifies CASSLEFSGQETQYF.

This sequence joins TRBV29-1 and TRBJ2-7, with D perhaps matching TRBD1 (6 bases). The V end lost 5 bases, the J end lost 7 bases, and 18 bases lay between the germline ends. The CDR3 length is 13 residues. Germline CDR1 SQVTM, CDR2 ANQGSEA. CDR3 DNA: TGCAGCGTTTCGGACGGACAGCTCGGGGAGCAGTACTTC. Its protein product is CSVSDGQLGEQYF.

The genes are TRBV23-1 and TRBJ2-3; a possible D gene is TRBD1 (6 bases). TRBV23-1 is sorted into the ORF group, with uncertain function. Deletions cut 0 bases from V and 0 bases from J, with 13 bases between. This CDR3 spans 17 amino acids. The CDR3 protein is CASSQSRQALSTDTQYF. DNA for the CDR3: TGCGCCAGCAGTCAATCGCGACAGGCACTGAGCACAGATACGCAGTATTTT.

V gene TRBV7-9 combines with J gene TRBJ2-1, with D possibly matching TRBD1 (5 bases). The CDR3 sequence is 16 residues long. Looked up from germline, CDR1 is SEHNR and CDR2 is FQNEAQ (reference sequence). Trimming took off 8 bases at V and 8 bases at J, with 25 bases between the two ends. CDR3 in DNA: TGTGCCAGCTTTCAATCCAGGGTTTACGGATTCGATGAGCAGTTCTTC. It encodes CASFQSRVYGFDEQFF.

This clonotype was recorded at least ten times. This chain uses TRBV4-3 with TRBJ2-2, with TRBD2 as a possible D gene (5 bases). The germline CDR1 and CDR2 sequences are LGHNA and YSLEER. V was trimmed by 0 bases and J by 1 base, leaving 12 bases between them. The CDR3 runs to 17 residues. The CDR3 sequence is CASSQEAGEGNTGELFF. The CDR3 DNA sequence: TGCGCCAGCAGCCAAGAGGCGGGCGAGGGGAACACCGGGGAGCTGTTTTTT.

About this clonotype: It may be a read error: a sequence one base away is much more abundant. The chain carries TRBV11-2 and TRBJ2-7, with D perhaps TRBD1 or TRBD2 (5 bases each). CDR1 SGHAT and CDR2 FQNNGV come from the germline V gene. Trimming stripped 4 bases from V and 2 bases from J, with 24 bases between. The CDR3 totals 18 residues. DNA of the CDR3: TGTGCCAGCAGCTCGGGACCTAGGGTCTCCCCTCAACCCTACGAGCAGTACTTC. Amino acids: CASSSGPRVSPQPYEQYF.

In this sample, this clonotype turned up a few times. The CDR3 region has the DNA TGTGCCAGCAGCCCACAGGGACGGAGCTCCTACGAGCAGTACTTC. Its protein product is CASSPQGRSSYEQYF. This chain links TRBV7-9 with TRBJ2-7, with D possibly matching TRBD1 (6 bases). The ends were cut back, 5 bases at V and 0 bases at J, with 14 bases in the middle. This CDR3 is built from 15 residues. Germline V gene sequence: CDR1 SEHNR, CDR2 FQNEAQ (reference sequence).

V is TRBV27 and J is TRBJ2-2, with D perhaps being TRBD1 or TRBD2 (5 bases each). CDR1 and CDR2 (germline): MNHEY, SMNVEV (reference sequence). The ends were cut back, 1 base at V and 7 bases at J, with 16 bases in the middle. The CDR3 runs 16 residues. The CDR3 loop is CASSLYDGGYGGELFF. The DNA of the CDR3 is TGTGCCAGCAGTTTATATGATGGGGGTTACGGCGGGGAGCTGTTTTTT.

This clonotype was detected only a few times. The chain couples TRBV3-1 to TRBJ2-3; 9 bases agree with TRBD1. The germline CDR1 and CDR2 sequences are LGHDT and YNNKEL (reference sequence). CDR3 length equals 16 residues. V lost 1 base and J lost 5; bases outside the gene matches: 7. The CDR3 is CASSQVEQGAGDTQYF. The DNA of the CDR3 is TGTGCCAGCAGCCAAGTAGAACAGGGGGCTGGAGATACGCAGTATTTT.

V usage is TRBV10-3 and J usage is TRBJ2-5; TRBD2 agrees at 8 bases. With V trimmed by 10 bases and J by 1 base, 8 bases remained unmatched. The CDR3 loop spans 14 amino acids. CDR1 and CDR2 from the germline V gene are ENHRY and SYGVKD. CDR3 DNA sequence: TGTGCCACCACCGAAAGCGGGGGCCAAGAGACCCAGTACTTC. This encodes CATTESGGQETQYF.